Below, one T cell receptor (beta chain) is given with its context. Its antigen remains unknown. Via MiXCR, TCRdb re-called the RT-PCR reads, giving one row per CDR3 protein. Altogether about 180,000 distinct CDR3 sequences are present, nearly 9.5% being singletons, with the ten largest covering roughly 10%. The germline V gene has CDR1 SGDLS and CDR2 YYNGEE. V shed 5 bases, J shed 5 bases, and the junction held 8 bases outside the gene matches. The CDR3 is made up of 14 amino acids. This sample was taken from a study of response to subunit inactivated influenza vaccine. General observations from the study: Few new T cells, the authors suggested, are recruited by each seasonal influenza vaccination.

This chain connects TRBV9 to TRBJ2-7, with 9 bases matching TRBD1. This receptor was taken from a man between 50 and 59 years old who received an inactivated influenza vaccine. The source was non-naive T cells sorted from PBMCs, collected on the day of vaccination. The CDR3 spells CASSRTGTGNEQYF. The CDR3 bases are TGTGCCAGCAGTCGGACCGGGACAGGGAACGAGCAGTACTTC.